This TCR beta chain comes out of a study of cytomegalovirus exposure and HLA in healthy donors. Study-wide points: In vitro work confirmed that a few CMV-associated chains recognize CMV antigens. CMV serostatus stood as the only immune exposure information on hand. Later analysis showed TCR association rates varying by HLA locus, highest for DRB1 and lowest for HLA-C. An analysis that was carried out later associated about 17,000 TCR beta sequences with HLA alleles at 0.05 false discovery rate.

The PCR had 60 Vbeta and 13 Jbeta primers. Sequencing used immunoSEQ multiplex PCR; TCRdb keeps in-frame clones, though not all of them. The sample holds 100,000 to 150,000 clones, roughly 84% seen once. As to this clone: Its target is unknown.

Germline CDR1 is SSHAT and CDR2 is FNYEAQ (reference sequence). V shed 5 bases and J shed 8 bases, with 15 bases lying between them. The CDR3 contains 13 residues. Sequencing was performed on PBMCs. The TCR sequence derives from a boy between 10 and 17 years old in good health and CMV-seronegative. V is TRBV7-7 and J is TRBJ1-2; D gene ambiguous. The CDR3 DNA sequence: TGTGCCAGCAGCCCCCTGTCCCTCTCGGGCTACACCTTC. As protein: CASSPLSLSGYTF.